In this sample, the clone carrying this TCR beta chain turned up once. This sample was included in a study of blood T cell repertoires in COVID-19. Overall study context: Whether acute or convalescent, the COVID-19 samples came from the United States, Italy and Spain. PBMCs, B-cell-depleted T cells, or T cells provided the cDNA or gDNA that made up the material.

Under the authors' procedure: From reference gene primer amplification, estimates of nucleated cell counts were derived. The protocol was immunoSEQ multiplex PCR, while the TCRdb copy is restricted to in-frame clones and leaves out a portion. V and J calls and clone size are as listed in that table; D and trimming were resolved from the DNA. The data contain approximately 290,000 clones, about 89% of them singletons. The source material was peripheral blood. The sequence derives from a young man with acute or convalescent COVID-19.

Here the CDR3 reads CASSPETGVETQYF. CDR3 bases: TGTGCCAGTAGTCCCGAAACAGGGGTAGAGACCCAGTACTTC. The chain is built from TRBV19 and TRBJ2-5; 7 bases align to TRBD1. Germline loops: CDR1 LNHDA, CDR2 SQIVND (reference sequence). The CDR3 sequence is 14 residues long. Losses at the gene ends were 5 bases for V and 4 bases for J; bases not matched to a gene: 7.